Sequencing of this T cell receptor beta chain was carried out in a study of T cell repertoires in cytomegalovirus infection. This clonotype was counted between two and nine times. From the reads, TCRdb called clonotypes with MiXCR, one entry per CDR3 protein. The profile shows around 250,000 distinct CDR3 sequences, about 18% of them singletons. Germline V CDR1 and CDR2: SNHLY, FYNNEI. The CDR3 is 13 residues long. V lost 10 bases to trimming and J lost 0 bases; unmatched junction nucleotides: 4. Sample: CD8+ T cells from PBMCs. The chain joins TRBV2 to TRBJ2-7; 9 bases agree with TRBD1. The TCR was taken from a human donor in good health (CMV status not recorded). Some clones in this sample may be carry-over from other donors' samples. CDR3 sequence (DNA): TGTGCCACAGACAGGGGGACCTCCTACGAGCAGTACTTC. This translates into CATDRGTSYEQYF.